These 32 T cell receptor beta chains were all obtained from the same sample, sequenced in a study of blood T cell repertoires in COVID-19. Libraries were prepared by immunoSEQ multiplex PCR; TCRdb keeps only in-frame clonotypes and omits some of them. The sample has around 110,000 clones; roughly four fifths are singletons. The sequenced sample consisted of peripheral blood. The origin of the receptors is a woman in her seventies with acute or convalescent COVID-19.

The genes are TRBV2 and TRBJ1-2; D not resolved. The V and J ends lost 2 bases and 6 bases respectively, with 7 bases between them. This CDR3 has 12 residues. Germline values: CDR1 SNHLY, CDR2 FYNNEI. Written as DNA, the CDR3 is TGTGCCAGCAGTGAAAGCCAAGATGGCTACACCTTC. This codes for CASSESQDGYTF. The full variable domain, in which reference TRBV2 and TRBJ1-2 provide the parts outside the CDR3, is EPEVTQTPSHQVTQMGQEVILRCVPISNHLYFYWYRQILGQKVEFLVSFYNNEISEKSEIFDDQFSVERPDGSNFTLKIRSTKLEDSAMYFCASSESQDGYTFGSGTRLTVV.

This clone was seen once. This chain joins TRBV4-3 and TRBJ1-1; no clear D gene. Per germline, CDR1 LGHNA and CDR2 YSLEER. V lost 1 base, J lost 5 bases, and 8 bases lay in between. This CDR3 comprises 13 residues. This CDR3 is CASSQVEDTEAFF. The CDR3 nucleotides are TGCGCCAGCAGCCAAGTGGAGGATACTGAAGCTTTCTTT.

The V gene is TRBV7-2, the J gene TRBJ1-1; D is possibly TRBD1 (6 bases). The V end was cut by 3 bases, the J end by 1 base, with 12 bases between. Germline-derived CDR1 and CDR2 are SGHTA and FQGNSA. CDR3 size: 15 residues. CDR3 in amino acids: CASSLWGPGNTEAFF. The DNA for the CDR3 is TGTGCCAGCAGCTTGTGGGGGCCGGGGAACACTGAAGCTTTCTTT.

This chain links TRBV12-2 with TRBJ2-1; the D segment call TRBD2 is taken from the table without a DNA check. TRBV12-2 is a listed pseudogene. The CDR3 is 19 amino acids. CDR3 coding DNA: TGTGCAAGTCGCCTGATTGGGACTAGCGGGTGGAGAGCCTACAATGAGCAGTTCTTC. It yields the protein CASRLIGTSGWRAYNEQFF.

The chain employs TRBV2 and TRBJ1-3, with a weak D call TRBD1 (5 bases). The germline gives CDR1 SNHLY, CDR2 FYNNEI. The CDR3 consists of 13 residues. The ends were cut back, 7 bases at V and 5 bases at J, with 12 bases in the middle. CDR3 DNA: TGTGCCAGCACTCAAGACAGTAGAAACACCATATATTTT. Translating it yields CASTQDSRNTIYF.

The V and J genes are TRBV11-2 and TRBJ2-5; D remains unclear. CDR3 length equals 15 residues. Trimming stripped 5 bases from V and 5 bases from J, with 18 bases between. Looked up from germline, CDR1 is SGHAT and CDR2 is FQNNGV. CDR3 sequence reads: CASSPRPTRLETQYF. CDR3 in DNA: TGTGCCAGCAGCCCAAGACCAACGCGGCTTGAGACCCAGTACTTC.

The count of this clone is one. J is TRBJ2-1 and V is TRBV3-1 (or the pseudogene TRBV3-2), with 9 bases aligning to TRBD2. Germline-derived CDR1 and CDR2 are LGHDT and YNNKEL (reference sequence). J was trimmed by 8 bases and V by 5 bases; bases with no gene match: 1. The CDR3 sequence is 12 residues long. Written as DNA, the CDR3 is TGTGCCAGCAGCAGACTAGCGGATGAGCAGTTCTTC. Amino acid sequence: CASSRLADEQFF.

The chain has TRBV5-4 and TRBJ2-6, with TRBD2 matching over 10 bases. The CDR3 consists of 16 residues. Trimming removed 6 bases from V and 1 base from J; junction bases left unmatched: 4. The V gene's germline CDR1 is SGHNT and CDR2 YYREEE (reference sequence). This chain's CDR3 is CASKASGGSGANVLTF. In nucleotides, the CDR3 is TGTGCCAGCAAGGCTAGCGGGGGTTCTGGGGCCAACGTCCTGACTTTC.

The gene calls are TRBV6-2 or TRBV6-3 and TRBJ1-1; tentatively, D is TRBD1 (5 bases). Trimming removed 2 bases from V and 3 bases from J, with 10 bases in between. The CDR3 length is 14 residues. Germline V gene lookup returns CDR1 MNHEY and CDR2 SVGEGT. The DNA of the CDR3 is TGTGCCAGCAGTTACCGTCAGGGTTACACTGAAGCTTTCTTT. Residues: CASSYRQGYTEAFF.

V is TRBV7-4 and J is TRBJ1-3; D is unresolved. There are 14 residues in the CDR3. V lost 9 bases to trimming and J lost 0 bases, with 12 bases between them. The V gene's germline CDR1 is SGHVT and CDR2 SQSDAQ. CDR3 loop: CARFTYCSGNTIYF. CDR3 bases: TGTGCCAGGTTCACCTACTGCTCTGGAAACACCATATATTTT.

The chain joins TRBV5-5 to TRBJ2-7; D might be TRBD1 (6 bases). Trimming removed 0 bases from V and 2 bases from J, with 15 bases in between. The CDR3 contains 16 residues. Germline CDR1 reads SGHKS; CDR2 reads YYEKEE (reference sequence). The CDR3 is CASSLAVSGVTYEQYF. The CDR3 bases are TGTGCCAGCAGCTTGGCTGTGTCAGGGGTCACCTACGAGCAGTACTTC.

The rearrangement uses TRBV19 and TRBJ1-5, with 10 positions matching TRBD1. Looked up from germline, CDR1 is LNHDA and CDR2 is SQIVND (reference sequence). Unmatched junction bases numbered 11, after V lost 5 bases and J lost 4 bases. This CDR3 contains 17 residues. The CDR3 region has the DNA TGTGCCAGTAGTGCCCGGGACAGGGGAATAGGTAATCAGCCCCAGCATTTT. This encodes CASSARDRGIGNQPQHF.

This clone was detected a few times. The CDR3 DNA sequence: TGCGCCAGCAGCTTGTCAGTTCCAGAGGAGCGTTCTATCTATGAGCAGTTCTTC. Encoded protein: CASSLSVPEERSIYEQFF. The chain is built from TRBV5-1 and TRBJ2-1, with D unresolved. Trimming stripped 1 base from V and 8 bases from J, with 25 bases between. Germline loops: CDR1 SGHRS, CDR2 YFSETQ. The CDR3 contains 18 residues.

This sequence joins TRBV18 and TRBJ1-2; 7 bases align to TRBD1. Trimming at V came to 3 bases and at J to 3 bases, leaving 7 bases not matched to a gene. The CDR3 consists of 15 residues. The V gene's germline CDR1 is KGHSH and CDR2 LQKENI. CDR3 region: CASSPRQGQDYGYTF. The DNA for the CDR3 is TGTGCCAGCTCACCCCGACAGGGCCAAGACTATGGCTACACCTTC.

This CDR3 reads CAWRAGGMTEAFF. The CDR3 DNA reads as TGTGCCTGGAGGGCAGGGGGCATGACTGAAGCTTTCTTT. V is TRBV30 and J is TRBJ1-1, with 8 bases fitting TRBD1. From germline, CDR1 is GTSNPN and CDR2 SVGIG (reference sequence). The CDR3 has 13 amino acids. J gave up 5 bases and V 3 bases, and 5 bases lay outside the gene matches.

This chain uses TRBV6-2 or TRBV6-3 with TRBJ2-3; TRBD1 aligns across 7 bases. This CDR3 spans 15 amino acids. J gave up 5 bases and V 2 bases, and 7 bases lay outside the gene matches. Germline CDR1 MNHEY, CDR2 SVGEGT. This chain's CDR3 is CASSYDRVNLDTQYF. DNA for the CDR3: TGTGCCAGCAGTTACGACAGGGTCAACTTAGATACGCAGTATTTT.

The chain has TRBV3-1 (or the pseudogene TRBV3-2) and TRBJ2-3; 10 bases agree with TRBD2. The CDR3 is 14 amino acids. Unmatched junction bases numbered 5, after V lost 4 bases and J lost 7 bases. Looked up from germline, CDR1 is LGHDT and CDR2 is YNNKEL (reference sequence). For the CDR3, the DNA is TGTGCCAGCAGCCCACTAGCGGGGCATCATACGCAGTATTTT. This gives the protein CASSPLAGHHTQYF.

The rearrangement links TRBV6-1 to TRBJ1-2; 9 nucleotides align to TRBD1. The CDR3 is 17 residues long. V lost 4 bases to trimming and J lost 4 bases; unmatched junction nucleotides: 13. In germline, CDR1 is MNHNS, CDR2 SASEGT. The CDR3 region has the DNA TGTGCCAGCAGTGGGGGACAGGGCAGGGTACGACGCTATGGCTACACCTTC. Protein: CASSGGQGRVRRYGYTF.

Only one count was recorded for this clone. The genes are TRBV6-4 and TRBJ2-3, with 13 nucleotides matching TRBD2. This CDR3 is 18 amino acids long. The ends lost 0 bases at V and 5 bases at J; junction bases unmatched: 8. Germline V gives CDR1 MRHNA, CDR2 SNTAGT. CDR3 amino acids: CASSDSPGTSGAGDTQYF. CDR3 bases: TGTGCCAGCAGTGACTCGCCTGGGACTAGCGGGGCGGGAGATACGCAGTATTTT.

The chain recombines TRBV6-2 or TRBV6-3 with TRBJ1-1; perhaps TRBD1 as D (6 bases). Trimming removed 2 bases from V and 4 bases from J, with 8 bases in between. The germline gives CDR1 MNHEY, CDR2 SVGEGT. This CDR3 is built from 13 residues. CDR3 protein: CASSYRGGTEAFF. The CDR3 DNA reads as TGTGCCAGCAGTTACAGGGGGGGCACTGAAGCTTTCTTT.

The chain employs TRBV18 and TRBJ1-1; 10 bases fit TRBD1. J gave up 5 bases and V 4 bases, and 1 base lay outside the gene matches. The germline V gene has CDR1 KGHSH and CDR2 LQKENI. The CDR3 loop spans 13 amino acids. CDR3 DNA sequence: TGTGCCAGCTCACGACAGGGGGCAACTGAAGCTTTCTTT. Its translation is CASSRQGATEAFF.

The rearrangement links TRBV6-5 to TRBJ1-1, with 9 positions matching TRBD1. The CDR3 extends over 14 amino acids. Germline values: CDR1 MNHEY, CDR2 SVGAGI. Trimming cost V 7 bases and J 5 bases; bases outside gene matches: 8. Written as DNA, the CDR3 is TGTGCCAGCACCTTAGACAGGGGGTTTACTGAAGCTTTCTTT. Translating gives CASTLDRGFTEAFF.

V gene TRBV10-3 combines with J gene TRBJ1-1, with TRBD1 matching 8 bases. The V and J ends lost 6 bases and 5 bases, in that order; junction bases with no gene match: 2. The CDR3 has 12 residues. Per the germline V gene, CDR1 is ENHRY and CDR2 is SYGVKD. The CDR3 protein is CAIRDRDTEAFF. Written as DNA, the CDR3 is TGTGCCATCAGGGACAGGGATACTGAAGCTTTCTTT.

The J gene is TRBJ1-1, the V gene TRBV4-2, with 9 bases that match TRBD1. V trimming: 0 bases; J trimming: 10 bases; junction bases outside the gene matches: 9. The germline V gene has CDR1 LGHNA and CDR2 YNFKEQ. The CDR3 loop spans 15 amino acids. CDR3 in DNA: TGTGCCAGCAGCCAAGATGGGACAGGGAAGGGGTTAGCTTTCTTT. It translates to CASSQDGTGKGLAFF.

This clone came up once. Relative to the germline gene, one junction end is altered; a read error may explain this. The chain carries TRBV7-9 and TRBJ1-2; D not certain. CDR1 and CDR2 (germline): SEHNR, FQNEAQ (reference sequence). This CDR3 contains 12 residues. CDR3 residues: CASSLELDGYTF. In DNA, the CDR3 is TGTGCCAGCAGCTTAGAACTCGATGGTTACACCTTC.

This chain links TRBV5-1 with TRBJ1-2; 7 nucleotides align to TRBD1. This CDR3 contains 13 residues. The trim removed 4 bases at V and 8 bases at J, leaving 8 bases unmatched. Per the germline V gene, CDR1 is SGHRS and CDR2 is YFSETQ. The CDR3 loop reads CASSPEGAGGYTF. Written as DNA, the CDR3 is TGCGCCAGCAGCCCTGAGGGGGCTGGCGGCTACACCTTC.

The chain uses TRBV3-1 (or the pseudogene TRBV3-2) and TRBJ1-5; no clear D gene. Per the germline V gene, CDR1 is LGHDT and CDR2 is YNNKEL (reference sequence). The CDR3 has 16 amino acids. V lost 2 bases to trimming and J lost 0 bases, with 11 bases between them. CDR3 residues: CASSQIQQHSNQPQHF. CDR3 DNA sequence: TGTGCCAGCAGCCAAATACAGCAACATAGCAATCAGCCCCAGCATTTT.

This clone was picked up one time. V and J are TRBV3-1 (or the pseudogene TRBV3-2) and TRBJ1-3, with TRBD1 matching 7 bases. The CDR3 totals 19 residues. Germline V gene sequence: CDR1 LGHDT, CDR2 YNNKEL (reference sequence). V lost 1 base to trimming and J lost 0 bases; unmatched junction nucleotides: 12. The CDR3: CASSQGTRAGGGSGNTIYF. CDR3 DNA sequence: TGTGCCAGCAGCCAAGGGACCCGGGCAGGGGGAGGCTCTGGAAACACCATATATTTT.

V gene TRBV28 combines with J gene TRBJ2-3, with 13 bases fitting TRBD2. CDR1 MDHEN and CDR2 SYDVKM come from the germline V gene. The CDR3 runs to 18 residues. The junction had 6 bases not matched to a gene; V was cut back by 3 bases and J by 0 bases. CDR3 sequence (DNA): TGTGCCAGCAGTTTCAGTAGGACTAGCGGGGGAAGCACAGATACGCAGTATTTT. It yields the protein CASSFSRTSGGSTDTQYF.

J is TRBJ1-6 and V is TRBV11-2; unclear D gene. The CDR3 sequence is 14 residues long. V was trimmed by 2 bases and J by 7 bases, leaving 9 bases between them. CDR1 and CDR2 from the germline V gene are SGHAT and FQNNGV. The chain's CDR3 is CASSLSDGNSPLHF. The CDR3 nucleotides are TGTGCCAGCAGCTTAAGTGACGGGAATTCACCCCTCCACTTT.

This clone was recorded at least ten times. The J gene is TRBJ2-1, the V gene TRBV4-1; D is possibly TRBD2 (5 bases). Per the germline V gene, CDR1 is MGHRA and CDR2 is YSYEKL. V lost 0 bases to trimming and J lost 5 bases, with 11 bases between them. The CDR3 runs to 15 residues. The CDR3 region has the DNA TGCGCCAGCAGCCAAGATTTCCTAGCTAACAATGAGCAGTTCTTC. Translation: CASSQDFLANNEQFF.

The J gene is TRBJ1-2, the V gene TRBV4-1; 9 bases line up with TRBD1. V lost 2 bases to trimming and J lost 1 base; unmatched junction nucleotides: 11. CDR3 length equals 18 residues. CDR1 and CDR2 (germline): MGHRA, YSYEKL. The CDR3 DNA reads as TGCGCCAGCAGCCAAATATTGGACAGGGGAGGTATTAACTATGGCTACACCTTC. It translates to CASSQILDRGGINYGYTF.